The 15 T cell receptor delta chains reported below all come from one sample, sequenced in a study of gamma-delta T cells after stem cell transplantation. TCRdb reprocessed the RT-PCR reads through CATT. The table includes about 5,400 delta-chain clones, 9.8% detected once. The sequenced sample consisted of gamma-delta T cells. These receptors came from a human donor. It is not recorded whose cells these are; they may come from a transplant donor.

This clone was observed a few times. TCRdb's entry gives the protein of a much larger clone, which mismatches this DNA's translation at residue 6, likely from a read error; the protein reported here is translated from the DNA. The chain carries TRDV3 and TRDJ1; 8 bases align to TRDD3. V lost 3 bases to trimming and J lost 3 bases; unmatched junction nucleotides: 12. CDR1 TVYSNPD and CDR2 GDNSRS come from the germline V gene (reference sequence). The CDR3 length is 15 residues. The CDR3 loop reads CALSDCGIRADKLIF. The CDR3 nucleotides read TGTGCCTTGTCCGACTGTGGGATACGCGCCGATAAACTCATCTTT. The variable domain in full, completed from reference TRDV3 and TRDJ1, reads CDKVTQSSPDQTVASGSEVVLLCTYDTVYSNPDLFWYRIRPDYSFQFVFYGDNSRSEGADFTQGRFSVKHILTQKAFHLVISPVRTEDSATYYCALSDCGIRADKLIFGKGTRVTVEP.

Concerning this clone: A much larger clone differs by one base, so this may be a read error. V gene TRDV2 combines with J gene TRDJ1; 8 positions agree with TRDD3. Germline V gene data show CDR1 as GEAIGNYY and CDR2 as EKD. There are 17 residues in the CDR3. The CDR3, as DNA: TGTGCCTGTGGCACCGTATCGAGGGGGATAGGATCCGATAAACTCATCTTT. This gives the protein CACGTVSRGIGSDKLIF.

This clone is labeled as medium-sized. This rearrangement joins TRDV2 to TRDJ1, with 12 bases that match TRDD3. The CDR3 is 19 residues long. Germline CDR1 reads GEAIGNYY; CDR2 reads EKD. J gave up 1 base and V 3 bases, and 14 bases lay outside the gene matches. DNA for the CDR3: TGTGCCTGTGACCAAGTGACTTCTACTGGGGGATACATCACCGATAAACTCATCTTT. Protein sequence: CACDQVTSTGGYITDKLIF.

About this clone itself: Translating this DNA gives a protein that differs at residue 5 from the TCRdb one, which belongs to a much larger clone; a read error is likely, and the protein shown is this translation. Other nucleotide sequences in the sample specify the same CDR3. The chain employs TRDV2 and TRDJ1, with 10 nucleotides matching TRDD3. The ends lost 3 bases at V and 0 bases at J; junction bases unmatched: 6. CDR3 length: 16 residues. CDR1 is GEAIGNYY and CDR2 is EKD in the germline V gene. CDR3 bases: TGTGCCTGTGACTCACTGGGGGGATACGACACCGATAAACTCATCTTT. Its translation: CACDSLGGYDTDKLIF.

The table lists this clone with a few counts. This chain connects TRDV1 to TRDJ2, with D maybe TRDD3 (5 bases). Per the germline V gene, CDR1 is TSWWSYY and CDR2 is QGS. There are 21 residues in the CDR3. V was shortened by 2 bases and J by 0 bases, with 25 bases between the two germline ends. The CDR3 loop is CALGESGSWMGGVSLTAQLFF. The CDR3 DNA reads as TGTGCTCTTGGGGAATCAGGGTCCTGGATGGGTGGGGTATCTTTGACAGCACAACTCTTCTTT.

This clone is judged medium-sized (0.01 to 0.1%). J is TRDJ3 and V is TRDV2, with 8 bases that match TRDD3. V trimming: 0 bases; J trimming: 0 bases; junction bases outside the gene matches: 12. The CDR3 is 21 residues long. Looked up from germline, CDR1 is GEAIGNYY and CDR2 is EKD. CDR3 residues: CACDTGGTGGLSSWDTRQMFF. The CDR3 bases are TGTGCCTGTGACACCGGCGGTACTGGGGGTCTAAGCTCCTGGGACACCCGACAGATGTTTTTC.

This clone was observed a few times. TCRdb's listed protein matches a much larger clone and diverges from this DNA's translation at residue 8, likely through a read error; the protein shown comes from the DNA. The chain uses TRDV2 and TRDJ1; possibly TRDD3 for D (5 bases). Germline loops: CDR1 GEAIGNYY, CDR2 EKD. Trimming took off 2 bases at V and 4 bases at J, with 16 bases between the two ends. The CDR3 length is 15 residues. Written as DNA, the CDR3 is TGTGCCTGTGACATGGTGGGGAAACTCCACGATAAACTCATCTTT. This gives the protein CACDMVGKLHDKLIF.

Concerning this clone: Since a much larger clone is just one base distant, this may be a read error. Other DNA sequences of this sample code for an identical CDR3. The V call is TRDV2, the J call TRDJ1; D unclear. Trimming cost V 6 bases and J 4 bases, with 14 bases left between them. The CDR3 is 13 amino acids. The germline gives CDR1 GEAIGNYY, CDR2 EKD. The CDR3 is CACSPLRLDKLIF. DNA for the CDR3: TGTGCCTGTTCCCCACTGCGCCTCGATAAACTCATCTTT.

This clone showed up just a few times. The gene calls are TRDV2 and TRDJ1; 7 bases fit TRDD3. Trimming at V came to 0 bases and at J to 0 bases, leaving 15 bases not matched to a gene. Germline V gives CDR1 GEAIGNYY, CDR2 EKD. The CDR3 is 19 residues long. The CDR3 loop is CACDTVVGDHTRDTDKLIF. As DNA, the CDR3 is TGTGCCTGTGACACCGTGGTGGGGGACCATACCCGAGACACCGATAAACTCATCTTT.

This clone has a handful of counts. One base away lies a much larger clone, so this may be a sequencing read error. Other DNA sequences in this specimen translate into the identical CDR3. The gene calls are TRDV2 and TRDJ1; D gene ambiguous. The CDR3 loop spans 18 amino acids. The V gene's germline CDR1 is GEAIGNYY and CDR2 EKD. For the CDR3, the DNA is TGTGCCTGTGACACCGCGGCAAGGGTCACCGAGAAGGGCGATAAGCTCATCTTT. This translates into CACDTAARVTEKGDKLIF.

This clone is medium-sized by share. CDR3 amino acids: CACDTGELGDSSWDTRQMFF. Here the CDR3 DNA reads TGTGCCTGTGACACCGGGGAACTGGGGGATAGCTCCTGGGACACCCGACAGATGTTTTTC. The chain combines TRDV2 with TRDJ3, with 11 bases matching TRDD3. The CDR3 loop spans 20 amino acids. Germline CDR1 reads GEAIGNYY; CDR2 reads EKD. V lost 0 bases and J lost 0; bases outside the gene matches: 6.

This clone showed up just a few times. The gene calls are TRDV1 and TRDJ4; 10 bases map to TRDD3. The germline CDR1 and CDR2 sequences are TSWWSYY and QGS. Germline trimming cut 0 bases from V and 0 bases from J; bases unmatched to any gene: 13. CDR3 size: 19 residues. The CDR3 sequence is CALGELGPRGIRHPRPLIF. The CDR3 DNA reads as TGTGCTCTTGGGGAACTTGGGCCCCGGGGGATACGGCACCCCAGACCCCTGATCTTT.

This chain links TRDV2 with TRDJ1; 10 bases line up with TRDD3. V shed 3 bases, J shed 0 bases, and the junction held 12 bases outside the gene matches. Germline V CDR1 and CDR2: GEAIGNYY, EKD. The CDR3 is made up of 18 amino acids. This CDR3 reads CACDPVLGDRSYTDKLIF. The CDR3 DNA is TGTGCCTGTGACCCCGTACTGGGGGATCGCTCGTACACCGATAAACTCATCTTT.

This clone was picked up a small number of times. The V gene is TRDV2, the J gene TRDJ1; 8 bases are a match to TRDD3. Germline-derived CDR1 and CDR2 are GEAIGNYY and EKD. This CDR3 has 18 amino acids. V was clipped by 3 bases and J by 0 bases; unmatched bases: 14. The chain's CDR3 is CACDGLLGAPRYTDKLIF. For the CDR3, the DNA is TGTGCCTGTGACGGGTTACTGGGGGCCCCCCGGTACACCGATAAACTCATCTTT.

In this sample, this clone is medium-sized. The genes are TRDV2 and TRDJ1, with TRDD3 matching 13 bases. Trimming at V came to 0 bases and at J to 2 bases, leaving 20 bases not matched to a gene. Germline V lookup: CDR1 GEAIGNYY, CDR2 EKD. The CDR3 length is 22 residues. As DNA, the CDR3 is TGTGCCTGTGACACCGTTCCTGAGGTTTCAACTGGGGGATACGCGATAACCGATAAACTCATCTTT. Its translation is CACDTVPEVSTGGYAITDKLIF.